The clone carrying this T cell receptor beta chain is a singleton in its sample. Only in-frame clones appear in the TCRdb table, and some are missing; sequencing was by immunoSEQ multiplex PCR. The sample carries some 96,000 clones, over 80% recorded once. The trim removed 4 bases at V and 2 bases at J, leaving 6 bases unmatched. The CDR3 consists of 15 residues. Germline V gene data show CDR1 as LNHDA and CDR2 as SQIVND (reference sequence). These data belong to a study of T cell changes during pregnancy in multiple sclerosis. The chain is built from TRBV19 and TRBJ2-7; 9 bases map to TRBD1. The specimen comprised peripheral blood, sampled after pregnancy. This TCR derives from a female donor with multiple sclerosis, enrolled in a pregnancy study. In DNA form, the CDR3 reads TGTGCCAGTAGTACAGGACAGGGGACCACCTACGAGCAGTACTTC. Its translation: CASSTGQGTTYEQYF.